This T cell receptor beta chain was profiled in a study of cytomegalovirus exposure and HLA in healthy donors. Study-wide points: Most CMV-associated TCR beta chains appeared HLA-restricted in a later analysis. The authors listed 150 to 200 TCR beta chains as cytomegalovirus-associated.

Trimming took 7 bases from V and 5 from J, leaving 17 bases between them. Germline lookup yields CDR1 SQVTM and CDR2 ANQGSEA. This CDR3 contains 13 residues. Regarding this clone: The target antigen is unknown.

In the PCR, 60 Vbeta and 13 Jbeta primers were used. TCRdb keeps only in-frame clones here, not all; method: immunoSEQ multiplex PCR. The table has approximately 110,000 clones, around 72% seen once. This sequence originates from a male donor in good health and CMV-seronegative. The rearrangement links TRBV29-1 to TRBJ2-5, with a weak D call TRBD1 (6 bases). Sequenced material: PBMCs. CDR3 bases: TGCAGCGCCCGTGGACAGATTGGCGAGACCCAGTACTTC. Translation gives CSARGQIGETQYF.